This TCR beta chain was recovered during a study of tumor and adjacent non-tumor tissue in lung cancer. Study-wide background: Samples averaged roughly 4.2 million productive TCRbeta reads each. General study points: Tumor tissue had significantly higher TCR diversity than normal lung. Tumor TCR diversity, when higher, was linked to shorter survival.

RNA was extracted from bulk tissue without any cell sorting. A modified ARM-PCR protocol with three rounds of nested PCR amplified TCRbeta. MiXCR, applied by TCRdb to the multiplex PCR reads, yields one record per CDR3 protein. Of under 150,000 distinct CDR3 sequences in the sample, around 60% were seen once. Germline V gene sequence: CDR1 DFQATT, CDR2 SNEGSKA (reference sequence). The CDR3 has 15 amino acids. The table lists this clonotype with a count of one. Antigen specificity is unknown. The junction shows a germline mismatch at one end, possibly a read error. The chain links TRBV20-1 to TRBJ2-1; D is ambiguous. Material for sequencing was lung tumor tissue. The clonotype originates from a man in his fifties or sixties with small cell lung cancer. The CDR3 region is CSAPSRLFSYDEQFF. The CDR3 DNA reads as TGCAGTGCCCCCTCCAGACTCTTCTCCTACGATGAGCAGTTCTTC.